Below, one TCR beta chain is given with its context. As yet, its antigen is unknown. This entry comes from a study of identical twins. Study conclusions and caveats: Cord blood beta clonotypes present at high abundance carried fewer insertions; no such pattern appeared in memory repertoires.

MiXCR was run by TCRdb on the 5' RACE reads, yielding one entry per CDR3 protein. The table includes 250,000 or so distinct CDR3 sequences, over 9.5% detected once. All donors comprised healthy Caucasians. The germline V gene encodes CDR1 SGHTA and CDR2 FQGNSA. This CDR3 has 16 amino acids. The trim removed 5 bases at V and 5 bases at J, leaving 7 bases unmatched. These data also featured in a second study, about yellow fever vaccine responses in identical twins.

The clonotype comes from a woman between 18 and 29 years old in good health. The rearrangement uses TRBV7-2 and TRBJ1-5, with 12 bases matching TRBD1. The sample taken for sequencing was memory (CD45RO+) T cells sorted from blood. CDR3 region: CASSEGQGASDQPQHF. In DNA, the CDR3 is TGTGCCAGCAGCGAGGGACAGGGGGCTTCAGATCAGCCCCAGCATTTT.